Listed here are 30 T cell receptor delta chains from one sample, sequenced in a study of DNA immune sequencing with unique molecular identifiers. All 8 TRDV and 4 TRDJ genes were targeted in 32-plex amplification of genomic DNA. The library had 12-nucleotide UMIs introduced over about 3 barcoding cycles, then a second adapter PCR. TCRdb redid clone calling on the multiplex PCR reads using CATT. The sample lists roughly 4,800 delta-chain clones; roughly 12% were seen once. The sample comprised gamma-delta T cells enriched from blood buffy coat, or unenriched PBMCs (not recorded which). The receptors derive from a human donor in good health.

This clone has ten or more counts. With only one base between it and a far larger clone, this is likely a read error. Within the sample, other DNA sequences also encode this same CDR3. The chain combines TRDV2 with TRDJ1, with no clear D. The CDR3 length is 15 residues. The germline V gene encodes CDR1 GEAIGNYY and CDR2 EKD. The ends were cut back, 3 bases at V and 0 bases at J, with 13 bases in the middle. This CDR3 is CACDLLGTDTDKLIF. In DNA, the CDR3 is TGTGCCTGTGACCTACTAGGGACAGACACCGATAAACTCATCTTT.

This clone was observed a few times. A read error likely explains why the TCRdb protein, taken from a much larger clone, differs from this DNA's translation at residue 11; the protein shown is translated from the DNA. The rearrangement joins TRDV2 to TRDJ3; D is unclear. CDR1 and CDR2 (germline): GEAIGNYY, EKD. V was shortened by 3 bases and J by 3 bases, with 20 bases between the two germline ends. The length of the CDR3 is 19 residues. In nucleotides, the CDR3 is TGTGCCTGTGACCAAATCAAGGAGGAGCCCTGCTGGGACACCCGACAGATGTTTTTC. This encodes CACDQIKEEPCWDTRQMFF.

Points on this clone: This likely reflects a read error, since a far larger clone is one base away. The sample carries other DNA sequences with the same CDR3. The J gene went uncalled, whereas the V gene is TRDV1; the D call of TRDD3 is as the table states it, not checked on the DNA. The germline CDR1 and CDR2 sequences are TSWWSYY and QGS. CDR3 length equals 23 residues. The CDR3 loop reads CALGDLPRTSYVRGGTYTDKLIF. The CDR3, as DNA: TGTGCTCTTGGGGACCTACCAAGGACTTCCTACGTCCGGGGGGGGACGTACACCGATAAGCTCATCTTT.

This clone was counted only a few times. This sequence is one base from a far larger clone and is likely a read error. The same CDR3 arises from other DNA sequences in this sample as well. The V gene is TRDV2, the J gene TRDJ1, with 11 bases fitting TRDD3. This CDR3 has 15 amino acids. CDR1 and CDR2 (germline): GEAIGNYY, EKD. Unmatched junction bases numbered 5, after V lost 3 bases and J lost 3 bases. The CDR3 spells CACDPLGDKSDKLIF. Here the CDR3 DNA reads TGTGCCTGTGACCCACTGGGGGATAAGTCCGATAAACTCATCTTT.

Comment on this clone: This likely traces to a read error, being one base from a far larger clone. At the DNA level, this CDR3 is encoded by other sequences in the same sample as well. V and J are TRDV2 and TRDJ1; TRDD3 matches 7 bases. The CDR3 is made up of 17 amino acids. V lost 3 bases to trimming and J lost 0 bases; unmatched junction nucleotides: 12. The V gene's germline CDR1 is GEAIGNYY and CDR2 EKD. This chain's CDR3 is CACDSLLGAPNTDKLIF. The CDR3 coding sequence is TGTGCCTGTGACTCCCTCCTGGGGGCTCCAAACACCGATAAACTCATCTTT.

There are many counts of this clone. V usage is TRDV1 and J usage is TRDJ1; 11 bases are a match to TRDD3. As TCRdb names no J gene, one was assigned here on the basis of a DNA match to germline. Per the germline V gene, CDR1 is TSWWSYY and CDR2 is QGS. CDR3 length equals 25 residues. J lost 1 base, V lost 2 bases, and 30 bases had no gene match. This CDR3 reads CALGEGFLRPSGGYAVLACTDKLIF. For the CDR3, the DNA is TGTGCTCTTGGGGAAGGCTTCCTACGGCCAAGTGGGGGATACGCGGTTTTGGCTTGCACCGATAAACTCATCTTT.

This clone was seen a few times. This DNA translates differently at residue 9 from the TCRdb protein, which is that of a much larger clone; a read error is likely, and the protein shown is the DNA's own translation. V gene TRDV2 combines with J gene TRDJ1; 9 bases align to TRDD3. The V and J ends lost 0 bases and 0 bases, in that order; junction bases with no gene match: 16. CDR1 is GEAIGNYY, CDR2 EKD, per germline. The CDR3 runs 20 residues. DNA for the CDR3: TGTGCCTGTGACACCGTCGCTACTTGGGGATACGGAGGGTACACCGATAAACTCATCTTT. Its translation: CACDTVATWGYGGYTDKLIF.

In regard to this clone: TCRdb pairs this DNA with a much larger clone's protein that differs at residue 11, likely a read error; the protein shown was translated from the DNA. This chain links TRDV2 with TRDJ1; 11 bases align to TRDD3. V lost 5 bases and J lost 7; bases outside the gene matches: 11. The CDR3 is 15 residues long. Per the germline V gene, CDR1 is GEAIGNYY and CDR2 is EKD. The CDR3 reads CACAQLGDRDGKLIF. CDR3 bases: TGTGCCTGTGCCCAACTGGGGGATAGGGACGGTAAACTCATCTTT.

As concerns this clone: The protein recorded in TCRdb matches a much larger clone and deviates from this DNA's translation at residue 10, suggesting a read error; the protein here is obtained by translating the DNA. V is TRDV2 and J is TRDJ3, with 8 bases identical to TRDD3. Trimming at V came to 0 bases and at J to 0 bases, leaving 6 bases not matched to a gene. The CDR3 is made up of 19 amino acids. Germline CDR1 GEAIGNYY, CDR2 EKD. The DNA for the CDR3 is TGTGCCTGTGACACCGGTAGCTGGGGGAACTCCTGGGACACCCGACAGATGTTTTTC. Protein sequence: CACDTGSWGNSWDTRQMFF.

In this sample, this clone turned up many times. The chain has TRAV29/DV5 and TRDJ1; 11 bases line up with TRDD3. The V and J ends lost 0 bases and 0 bases, in that order; junction bases with no gene match: 7. The germline V gene has CDR1 NSMFDY and CDR2 ISSIKDK. There are 17 residues in the CDR3. The CDR3 bases are TGTGCAGCAAGCGCGTGGGGGATACGGTATTACACCGATAAACTCATCTTT. It specifies CAASAWGIRYYTDKLIF.

Concerning this clone: The amino acid sequence in TCRdb belongs to a much larger clone and departs from this DNA's translation at residue 5, likely a sequencing read error; the sequence shown is translated from the DNA. The chain couples TRDV2 to TRDJ3, with D perhaps TRDD3 (5 bases). The CDR3 runs to 19 residues. The V end was cut by 3 bases, the J end by 0 bases, with 17 bases between. Germline V CDR1 and CDR2: GEAIGNYY, EKD. Written as DNA, the CDR3 is TGTGCCTGTGACTCGGGGGGGCTACGGAGCTCCTGGGACACCCGACAGATGTTTTTC. Its protein product is CACDSGGLRSSWDTRQMFF.

This clone showed up just a few times. TCRdb's protein for this DNA is that of a much larger clone and differs from the translation at residue 7, likely a read error; the protein shown is the DNA translation. The genes are TRDV2 and TRDJ1; the match to TRDD3 covers 8 bases. Germline V gene lookup returns CDR1 GEAIGNYY and CDR2 EKD. The J segment lost 1 base and the V segment lost 0 bases, leaving 9 bases of the junction unmatched. This CDR3 region has 17 residues. CDR3 DNA sequence: TGTGCCTGTGACACCGTTGAGGGATACGCCTCCACCGATAAACTCATCTTT. This translates into CACDTVEGYASTDKLIF.

In its sample, this clone ranks as medium-sized. The V gene is TRAV38-2/DV8, the J gene TRDJ1, with 12 bases fitting TRDD3. Germline CDR1 and CDR2: TSESDYY and QEAYKQQN. This CDR3 region has 17 residues. V was clipped by 7 bases and J by 3 bases; unmatched bases: 13. The CDR3 here is CAYVAFPYWGIPDKLIF. The CDR3 nucleotides are TGTGCTTATGTGGCCTTCCCATACTGGGGGATACCCGATAAACTCATCTTT.

As to this clone: The identical CDR3 is also encoded by other nucleotide sequences in the sample. The chain joins TRDV3 to TRDJ1, with 9 positions matching TRDD3. Germline V gene data show CDR1 as TVYSNPD and CDR2 as GDNSRS (reference sequence). V shed 4 bases, J shed 6 bases, and the junction held 27 bases outside the gene matches. The CDR3 is 19 residues long. The CDR3, as DNA: TGTGCCTCCCTAAACCTGCTAGAGGGGGGATACATGCCTCAGCATAAACTCATCTTT. Protein product: CASLNLLEGGYMPQHKLIF.

Remarks on this clone: TCRdb assigns this DNA the protein of a much larger clone, which departs from its translation at residue 9; this likely reflects a read error, and the protein shown comes from translating the DNA. The V gene is TRDV2, the J gene TRDJ1; 8 bases are a match to TRDD3. The CDR3 covers 19 residues. With 2 bases clipped from V and 0 bases from J, the junction kept 16 bases outside the gene matches. CDR1 and CDR2 from the germline V gene are GEAIGNYY and EKD. The DNA of the CDR3 is TGTGCCTGTGACAACCTTAGCGATAGGGGATACATGTACACCGATAAACTCATCTTT. Its translation: CACDNLSDRGYMYTDKLIF.

This chain joins TRDV1 and TRDJ1; D may be TRDD2 or TRDD3 (8 bases each). Trimming pared 1 base from V and 3 bases from J, leaving 33 bases between. This CDR3 comprises 22 residues. Germline CDR1 is TSWWSYY and CDR2 is QGS. The CDR3: CALGEPGFLRSRYWGAADKLIF. The CDR3 nucleotides are TGTGCTCTTGGGGAACCTGGCTTCCTACGCTCGCGATACTGGGGGGCCGCCGATAAACTCATCTTT.

By proportion, this clone is large. The sample contains more than one DNA sequence encoding this CDR3. The rearrangement joins TRDV2 to TRDJ1; 13 nucleotides line up with TRDD3. J was trimmed by 2 bases and V by 1 base; bases with no gene match: 15. This CDR3 region has 20 residues. Germline CDR1 and CDR2: GEAIGNYY and EKD. The CDR3 loop is CACDTLGTGGYARSTDKLIF. The CDR3 DNA sequence: TGTGCCTGTGACACGTTGGGTACTGGGGGATACGCGAGGTCAACCGATAAACTCATCTTT.

As to this clone: TCRdb's protein, taken from a much larger clone, differs from this DNA's translation at residue 13, likely owing to a read error; the protein displayed comes from the DNA. The genes are TRDV2 and TRDJ1; no reliable D call. Germline assignment: CDR1 GEAIGNYY and CDR2 EKD. The CDR3 covers 17 residues. The CDR3 DNA follows: TGTGCCTGTGACCCTGTGGCATCAGGCCCGTACACCGGTAAACTCATCTTT. It encodes CACDPVASGPYTGKLIF.

Of note for this clone: Since a far larger clone is one base different, this is likely a read error. The same CDR3 also results from other DNA sequences found in this sample. The chain is built from TRDV2 and TRDJ1; 13 bases fit TRDD3. Germline CDR1 and CDR2: GEAIGNYY and EKD. This CDR3 comprises 20 residues. With 1 base clipped from V and 2 bases from J, the junction kept 15 bases outside the gene matches. CDR3 protein: CACDTLGTGGYARSTDKLIF. CDR3 sequence (DNA): TGTGCCTGTGACACGTTAGGTACTGGGGGATACGCGAGGTCAACCGATAAACTCATCTTT.

In the case of this clone: A far larger clone is off by one base, so a read error is likely. The same CDR3 can be traced to other DNA sequences in this sample. The chain links TRDV2 to TRDJ1, with TRDD3 matching 13 bases. Germline-derived CDR1 and CDR2 are GEAIGNYY and EKD. The CDR3 is made up of 20 amino acids. CDR3 nucleotides: TGTGCTTGTGACACCGTCGCTACTGGGGGATACGGAGGGTACACCGATAAACTCATCTTT. It translates to CACDTVATGGYGGYTDKLIF.

Worth noting for this clone: TCRdb's entry gives the protein of a much larger clone, which mismatches this DNA's translation at residue 8, likely from a read error; the protein reported here is translated from the DNA. The chain couples TRDV2 to TRDJ1; 8 bases align to TRDD3. Matching the DNA to germline supplied the J gene, which TCRdb does not give. The germline V gene encodes CDR1 GEAIGNYY and CDR2 EKD. With 0 bases clipped from V and 0 bases from J, the junction kept 11 bases outside the gene matches. The CDR3 is 18 residues long. The CDR3 reads CACDTVLCGGSYTDKLIF. CDR3 bases: TGTGCCTGTGACACCGTACTTTGTGGGGGATCTTACACCGATAAACTCATCTTT.

This clone was seen only a few times. This chain joins TRDV1 and TRDJ1, with 8 bases fitting TRDD3. TCRdb lists no J gene, so it was determined here by aligning the DNA to germline. CDR3 size: 22 residues. The V segment lost 4 bases and the J segment 0 bases; nucleotides outside the gene matches: 25. Germline V gene sequence: CDR1 TSWWSYY, CDR2 QGS. DNA for the CDR3: TGTGCTCTTGGGGCCGCAATCCCCTCTCCCATAGTACTGGGGGGCTACACCGATAAACTCATCTTT. Translation gives CALGAAIPSPIVLGGYTDKLIF.

With respect to this clone: This may be a read error, as it is one base from a much larger clone. V usage is TRAV29/DV5 and J usage is TRDJ1, with 13 bases identical to TRDD3. The J gene was not available in TCRdb and was assigned here by matching the DNA to germline segments. CDR1 NSMFDY and CDR2 ISSIKDK come from the germline V gene. The V gene end was trimmed by 2 bases and the J gene end by 0 bases; junction bases not matched to a gene: 28. This CDR3 contains 24 residues. For the CDR3, the DNA is TGTGCAGCAAGGGTGCCACTTCCCTCAAGTACTGGGGGATACGCCTCTTTGTACACCGATAAACTCATCTTT. Its translation: CAARVPLPSSTGGYASLYTDKLIF.

Of note for this clone: TCRdb's protein for this DNA is that of a much larger clone and differs from the translation at residue 18, likely a read error; the protein shown is the DNA translation. V is TRDV2 and J is TRDJ1; 8 bases match TRDD3. Germline V gene data show CDR1 as GEAIGNYY and CDR2 as EKD. The CDR3 loop spans 19 amino acids. The CDR3 DNA sequence: TGTGCCTGTGACACCGTCCCCGGCACGGGGATACCCTTAACCGATAAACTCACCTTT. This sequence encodes CACDTVPGTGIPLTDKLTF.

As regards this clone: The TCRdb protein comes from a much larger clone and disagrees with this DNA's translation at residue 12, likely due to a read error; the protein given here is derived from the DNA. V and J are TRDV2 and TRDJ1; 7 nucleotides align to TRDD3. This CDR3 has 17 residues. V lost 0 bases and J lost 3; bases outside the gene matches: 12. CDR1 and CDR2 (germline): GEAIGNYY, EKD. The CDR3 DNA reads as TGTGCCTGTGACACCCTCGTGTTGGGGGAGAACTCCGATAAACTCATCTTT. The encoded protein is CACDTLVLGENSDKLIF.

Turning to this clone: The translation of this DNA and the TCRdb protein of a much larger clone differ at residue 6, probably owing to a read error; the protein shown here is translated from the DNA. This chain joins TRDV2 and TRDJ1; maybe TRDD3 (5 bases). The CDR3 is 15 residues long. Trimming took off 3 bases at V and 0 bases at J, with 13 bases between the two ends. In germline, CDR1 is GEAIGNYY, CDR2 EKD. The CDR3 nucleotides are TGTGCCTGTGACCTAGTGGGGACAGACACCGATAAACTCATCTTT. Its translation is CACDLVGTDTDKLIF.

This clone is classed as medium-sized (0.01 to 0.1%). The gene calls are TRDV2 and TRDJ1, with D hard to call. The CDR3 loop spans 20 amino acids. Germline CDR1 is GEAIGNYY and CDR2 is EKD. V was cut by 3 bases and J by 2 bases, with 30 bases left in between. CDR3 region: CACDPVTLLEPSVRTDKLIF. CDR3 nucleotide sequence: TGTGCCTGTGACCCGGTTACTCTGCTGGAGCCCTCCGTGAGGACCGATAAACTCATCTTT.

This clone was seen only a few times. The chain employs TRAV38-2/DV8 and TRDJ1; 11 nucleotides align to TRDD3. Germline V gives CDR1 TSESDYY, CDR2 QEAYKQQN. V trimming: 6 bases; J trimming: 12 bases; junction bases outside the gene matches: 13. CDR3 length: 14 residues. CDR3 in DNA: TGTGCTTATATAGCTTGGGGGATACGTGGTAAGGTCATCTTT. Protein product: CAYIAWGIRGKVIF.

Comments on this clone: The protein held in TCRdb is that of a much larger clone and does not match this DNA's translation at residue 16, likely because of a read error; the protein shown is translated from the DNA. The chain joins TRDV2 to TRDJ1, with 8 bases lining up with TRDD3. Germline lookup yields CDR1 GEAIGNYY and CDR2 EKD. CDR3 size: 20 residues. CDR3 nucleotide sequence: TGTGCCTGTGACACCTACGGTTTGTCGGGATACGGGCCCAACACCAATAAACTCATCTTT. It yields the protein CACDTYGLSGYGPNTNKLIF.

This clone was recorded a few times. The protein in TCRdb stems from a much larger clone and differs at residue 4 from this DNA's translation, likely a read error; here the protein is translated from the DNA. V gene TRDV2 combines with J gene TRDJ1, with TRDD3 matching over 8 bases. CDR1 and CDR2 (germline): GEAIGNYY, EKD. The CDR3 sequence is 17 residues long. Here the CDR3 DNA reads TGTGCCTGTGTCACCTTAACTGGGGGGCATGACACCGATAAACTCATCTTT. The encoded protein is CACVTLTGGHDTDKLIF.